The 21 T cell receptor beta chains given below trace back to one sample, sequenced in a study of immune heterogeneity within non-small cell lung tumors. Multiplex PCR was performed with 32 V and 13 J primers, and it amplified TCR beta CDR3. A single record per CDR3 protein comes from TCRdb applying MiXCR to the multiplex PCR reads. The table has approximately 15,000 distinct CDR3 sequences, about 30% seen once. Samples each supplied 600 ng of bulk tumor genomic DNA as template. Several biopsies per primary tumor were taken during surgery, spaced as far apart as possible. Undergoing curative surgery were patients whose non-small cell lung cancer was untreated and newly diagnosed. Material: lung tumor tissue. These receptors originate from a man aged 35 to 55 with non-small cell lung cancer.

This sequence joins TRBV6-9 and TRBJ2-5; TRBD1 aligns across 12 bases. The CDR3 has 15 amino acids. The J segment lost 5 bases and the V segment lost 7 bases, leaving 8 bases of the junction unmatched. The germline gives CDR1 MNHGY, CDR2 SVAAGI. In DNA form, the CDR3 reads TGTGCCAGCAAAAACCGGGACAGGGGGCTTGAGACCCAGTACTTC. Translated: CASKNRDRGLETQYF.

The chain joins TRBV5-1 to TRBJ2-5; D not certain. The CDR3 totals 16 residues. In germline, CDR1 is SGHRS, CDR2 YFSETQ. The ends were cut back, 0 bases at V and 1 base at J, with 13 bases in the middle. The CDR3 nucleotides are TGCGCCAGCAGCTTGGCCTTGATATCGTCCCAAGAGACCCAGTACTTC. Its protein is CASSLALISSQETQYF.

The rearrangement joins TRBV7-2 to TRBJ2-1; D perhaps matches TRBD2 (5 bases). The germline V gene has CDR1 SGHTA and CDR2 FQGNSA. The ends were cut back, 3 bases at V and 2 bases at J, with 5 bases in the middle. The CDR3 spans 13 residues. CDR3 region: CASSFGTYNEQFF. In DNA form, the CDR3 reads TGTGCCAGCAGCTTCGGGACCTACAATGAGCAGTTCTTC.

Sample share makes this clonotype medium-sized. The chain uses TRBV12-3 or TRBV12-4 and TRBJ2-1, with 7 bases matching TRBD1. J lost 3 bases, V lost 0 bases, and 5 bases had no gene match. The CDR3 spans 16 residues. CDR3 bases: TGTGCCAGCAGTTTAGCATATGACAGGGTCTACAATGAGCAGTTCTTC. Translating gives CASSLAYDRVYNEQFF.

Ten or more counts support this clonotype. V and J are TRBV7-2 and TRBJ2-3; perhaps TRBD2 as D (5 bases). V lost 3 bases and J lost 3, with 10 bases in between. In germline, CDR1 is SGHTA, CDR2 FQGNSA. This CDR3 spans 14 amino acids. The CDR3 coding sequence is TGTGCCAGCAGCTTGGGTGGGAGAACAGATACGCAGTATTTT. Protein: CASSLGGRTDTQYF.

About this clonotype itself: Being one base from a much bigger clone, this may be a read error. CDR3 DNA: TGTGCCAGCAGCCGGGCCGACGGCAATCAGCCCCAGCATTTT. It codes for CASSRADGNQPQHF. The genes are TRBV6-2 or TRBV6-3 and TRBJ1-5, with D uncertain. Trimming took off 6 bases at V and 2 bases at J, with 11 bases between the two ends. From germline, CDR1 is MNHEY and CDR2 SVGEGT. The CDR3 covers 14 residues.

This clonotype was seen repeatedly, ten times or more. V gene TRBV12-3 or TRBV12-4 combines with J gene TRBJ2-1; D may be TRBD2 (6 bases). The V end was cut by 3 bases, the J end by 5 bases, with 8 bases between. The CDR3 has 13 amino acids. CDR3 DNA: TGTGCCAGCAGTTTTTGGACTAACAATGAGCAGTTCTTC. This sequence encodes CASSFWTNNEQFF.

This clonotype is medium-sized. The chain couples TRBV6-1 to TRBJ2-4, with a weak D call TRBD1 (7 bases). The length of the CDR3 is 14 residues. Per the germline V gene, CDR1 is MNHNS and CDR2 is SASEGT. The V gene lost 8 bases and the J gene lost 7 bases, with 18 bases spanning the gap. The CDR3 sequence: CASCTSEGANIQYF. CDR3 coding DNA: TGTGCCAGCTGCACATCGGAGGGGGCGAACATTCAGTACTTC.

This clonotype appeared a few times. CDR3 DNA sequence: TGTGCCAGCAGTGCATCTAACACCGGGGAGCTGTTTTTT. It yields the protein CASSASNTGELFF. The chain joins TRBV2 to TRBJ2-2; D is unclear. Deletions cut 4 bases from V and 2 bases from J, with 5 bases between. This CDR3 spans 13 amino acids. The germline gives CDR1 SNHLY, CDR2 FYNNEI.

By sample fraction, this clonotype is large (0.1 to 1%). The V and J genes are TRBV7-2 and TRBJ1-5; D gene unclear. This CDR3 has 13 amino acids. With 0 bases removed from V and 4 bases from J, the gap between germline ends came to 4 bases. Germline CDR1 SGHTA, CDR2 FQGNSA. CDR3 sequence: CASSLAMNQPQHF. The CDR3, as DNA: TGTGCCAGCAGCTTAGCTATGAATCAGCCCCAGCATTTT. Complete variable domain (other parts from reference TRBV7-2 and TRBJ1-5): GAGVSQSPSNKVTEKGKDVELRCDPISGHTALYWYRQSLGQGLEFLIYFQGNSAPDKSGLPSDRFSAERTGGSVSTLTIQRTQQEDSAVYLCASSLAMNQPQHFGDGTRLSIL.

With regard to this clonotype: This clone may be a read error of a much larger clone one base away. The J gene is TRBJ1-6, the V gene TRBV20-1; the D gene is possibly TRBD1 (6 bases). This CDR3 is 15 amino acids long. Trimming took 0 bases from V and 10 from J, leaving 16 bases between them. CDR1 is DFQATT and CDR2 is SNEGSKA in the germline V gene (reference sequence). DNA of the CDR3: TGCAGTGCTAGAGATCTAAGGCCAGGGGAATCACCCCTCCACTTT. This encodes CSARDLRPGESPLHF.

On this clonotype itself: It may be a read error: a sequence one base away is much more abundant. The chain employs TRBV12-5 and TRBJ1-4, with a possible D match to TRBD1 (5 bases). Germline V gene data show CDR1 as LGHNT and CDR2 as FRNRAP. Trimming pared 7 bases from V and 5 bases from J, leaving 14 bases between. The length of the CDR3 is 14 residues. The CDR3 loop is CASVGDGFNEKLFF. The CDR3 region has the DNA TGTGCTAGTGTGGGGGACGGCTTCAATGAAAAACTGTTTTTT.

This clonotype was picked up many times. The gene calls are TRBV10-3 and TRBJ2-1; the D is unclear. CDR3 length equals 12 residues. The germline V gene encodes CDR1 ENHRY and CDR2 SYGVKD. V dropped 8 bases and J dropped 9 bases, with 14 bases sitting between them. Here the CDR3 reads CAISDANPEQFF. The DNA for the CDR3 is TGTGCCATCTCTGATGCTAATCCTGAGCAGTTCTTC.

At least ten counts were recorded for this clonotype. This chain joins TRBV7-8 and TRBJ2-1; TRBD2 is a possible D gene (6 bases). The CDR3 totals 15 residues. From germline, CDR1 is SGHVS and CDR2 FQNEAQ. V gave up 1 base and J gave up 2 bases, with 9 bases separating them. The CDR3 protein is CASSLGGGTYNEQFF. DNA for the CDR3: TGTGCCAGCAGCTTAGGGGGCGGGACCTACAATGAGCAGTTCTTC.

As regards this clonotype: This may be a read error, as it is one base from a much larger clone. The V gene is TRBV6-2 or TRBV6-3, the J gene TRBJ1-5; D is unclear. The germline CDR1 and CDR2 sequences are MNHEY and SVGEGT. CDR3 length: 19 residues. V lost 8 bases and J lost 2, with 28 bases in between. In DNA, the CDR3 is TGTGCCAGCGCCACTACCGAAAGAGGACGCTTCGGGGGCAATCAGCCCCAGCATTTT. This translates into CASATTERGRFGGNQPQHF.

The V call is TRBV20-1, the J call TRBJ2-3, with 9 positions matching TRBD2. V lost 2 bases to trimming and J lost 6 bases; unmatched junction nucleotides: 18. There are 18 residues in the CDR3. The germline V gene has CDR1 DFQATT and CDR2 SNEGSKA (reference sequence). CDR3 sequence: CSARSLLAGDLTWDTQYF. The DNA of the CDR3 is TGCAGTGCTAGAAGCCTACTAGCGGGCGACCTCACCTGGGATACGCAGTATTTT.

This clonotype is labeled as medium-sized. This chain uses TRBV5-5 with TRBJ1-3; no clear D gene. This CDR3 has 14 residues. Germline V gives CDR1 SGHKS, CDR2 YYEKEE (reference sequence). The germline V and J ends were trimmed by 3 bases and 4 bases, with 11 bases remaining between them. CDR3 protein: CASSSPGWGNTIYF. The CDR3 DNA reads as TGTGCCAGCAGCTCCCCCGGGTGGGGAAACACCATATATTTT.

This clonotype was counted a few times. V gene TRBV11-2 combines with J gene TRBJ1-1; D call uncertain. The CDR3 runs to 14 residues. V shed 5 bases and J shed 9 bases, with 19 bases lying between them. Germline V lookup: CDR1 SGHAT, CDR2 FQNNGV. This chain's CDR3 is CASSPGLNLIKAFF. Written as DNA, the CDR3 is TGTGCCAGCAGCCCCGGACTGAACCTAATTAAAGCTTTCTTT.

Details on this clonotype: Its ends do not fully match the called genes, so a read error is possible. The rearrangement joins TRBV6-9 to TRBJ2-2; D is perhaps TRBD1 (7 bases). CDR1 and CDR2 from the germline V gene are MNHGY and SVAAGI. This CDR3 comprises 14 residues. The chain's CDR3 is CASSSGTGAGGLFF. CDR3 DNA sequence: TGTGCCAGCAGTTCCGGAACAGGGGCCGGGGGGCTGTTTTTT.

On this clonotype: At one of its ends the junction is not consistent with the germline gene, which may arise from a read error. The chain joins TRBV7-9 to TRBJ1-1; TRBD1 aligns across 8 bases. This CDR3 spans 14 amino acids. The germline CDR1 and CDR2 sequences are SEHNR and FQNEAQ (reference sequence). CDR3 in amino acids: CASSQTDRGAEASF. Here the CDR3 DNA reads TGTGCCAGCAGCCAAACCGACAGGGGCGCTGAAGCTTCCTTT.

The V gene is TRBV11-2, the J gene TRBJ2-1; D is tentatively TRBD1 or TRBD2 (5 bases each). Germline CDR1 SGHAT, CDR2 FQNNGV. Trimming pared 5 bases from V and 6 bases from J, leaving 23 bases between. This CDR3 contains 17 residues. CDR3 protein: CASSLRQLEGGANEQFF. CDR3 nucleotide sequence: TGTGCCAGCAGCCTACGACAACTAGAGGGTGGGGCCAATGAGCAGTTCTTC.